This T cell receptor (beta chain) was retrieved from a study of T cell changes during pregnancy in multiple sclerosis. The length of the CDR3 is 14 residues. The germline V gene has CDR1 LNHNV and CDR2 YYDKDF (reference sequence). Trimming cost V 3 bases and J 3 bases; bases outside gene matches: 5. Repertoires were generated with immunoSEQ multiplex PCR, while TCRdb's copy carries only in-frame clones and drops some. This sample carries 30,000 to 40,000 clones, 90% of them seen once, and the ten largest clones take 0.57%. The gene calls are TRBV15 and TRBJ2-7, with 7 bases lining up with TRBD1. The receptor's source is a female donor with multiple sclerosis, enrolled in a pregnancy study. The specimen comprised CD4+ T cells from peripheral blood mononuclear cells, sampled in the second trimester of pregnancy. The CDR3 coding sequence is TGTGCCACCAGCAGGGCCGGGACAGTCTACGAGCAGTACTTC. Residues: CATSRAGTVYEQYF.